These 24 T cell receptor beta chains were sequenced from one sample in a study of cytotoxic CD8 clonotypes in ibrutinib-treated CLL. Clones were sequenced by immunoSEQ multiplex PCR, and TCRdb holds only the in-frame ones, with some missing. The table records tens of thousands of clones, less than 75% of them present only once. The material sequenced was PBMCs, taken after 12 months of ibrutinib treatment. These receptors were collected from a human donor with chronic lymphocytic leukemia.

The gene calls are TRBV27 and TRBJ1-4, with 7 bases that match TRBD1. The V gene's germline CDR1 is MNHEY and CDR2 SMNVEV (reference sequence). V gave up 8 bases and J gave up 5 bases; unmatched junction bases: 11. There are 15 residues in the CDR3. CDR3 in amino acids: CASAPADRLNEKLFF. CDR3 bases: TGTGCCAGCGCCCCAGCGGACAGGTTAAATGAAAAACTGTTTTTT.

This clone was observed a few times. The rearrangement joins TRBV9 to TRBJ2-2, with 7 bases that match TRBD2. Per germline, CDR1 SGDLS and CDR2 YYNGEE. The CDR3 loop spans 14 amino acids. Unmatched junction bases numbered 2, after V lost 0 bases and J lost 6 bases. The CDR3 loop is CASSVGLAPGELFF. CDR3 coding DNA: TGTGCCAGCAGCGTAGGACTAGCCCCCGGGGAGCTGTTTTTT.

This sequence joins TRBV5-1 and TRBJ2-7; D is possibly TRBD1 (7 bases). Trimming shortened V by 0 bases and J by 5 bases, and 15 bases separated the two germline ends. The CDR3 is 15 residues long. Germline V lookup: CDR1 SGHRS, CDR2 YFSETQ. CDR3 sequence reads: CASSLVGQGGDEQYF. The CDR3 DNA follows: TGCGCCAGCAGCTTGGTCGGGCAGGGGGGCGACGAGCAGTACTTC.

The genes are TRBV27 and TRBJ2-3; 8 bases align to TRBD1. Germline trimming cut 6 bases from V and 0 bases from J; bases unmatched to any gene: 11. Per the germline V gene, CDR1 is MNHEY and CDR2 is SMNVEV (reference sequence). The CDR3 spans 17 residues. The CDR3: CASRPDRGLRSTDTQYF. The CDR3 nucleotides are TGTGCCAGCAGGCCCGACAGGGGCCTCCGTAGCACAGATACGCAGTATTTT.

This chain connects TRBV29-1 to TRBJ1-1, with 8 nucleotides matching TRBD1. This CDR3 is built from 12 residues. Germline lookup yields CDR1 SQVTM and CDR2 ANQGSEA. V dropped 3 bases and J dropped 6; count of bases not matched to a gene: 3. CDR3 residues: CSVENRGAEAFF. Here the CDR3 DNA reads TGCAGCGTTGAGAACAGGGGGGCTGAAGCTTTCTTT. Together with reference TRBV29-1 and TRBJ1-1, the CDR3 gives the full variable domain: SAVISQKPSRDICQRGTSLTIQCQVDSQVTMMFWYRQQPGQSLTLIATANQGSEATYESGFVIDKFPISRPNLTFSTLTVSNMSPEDSSIYLCSVENRGAEAFFGQGTRLTVV.

V and J are TRBV30 and TRBJ1-4, with D possibly TRBD1 on 5 matching bases. CDR1 and CDR2 (germline): GTSNPN, SVGIG (reference sequence). This CDR3 comprises 14 residues. The V end lost 0 bases, the J end lost 0 bases, and 5 bases lay between the germline ends. CDR3 sequence reads: CAWSVQATNEKLFF. For the CDR3, the DNA is TGTGCCTGGAGTGTACAGGCAACTAATGAAAAACTGTTTTTT.

This clone was recorded at least ten times. The chain employs TRBV4-1 and TRBJ1-2; 9 bases agree with TRBD1. The CDR3 covers 15 residues. V shed 3 bases, J shed 5 bases, and the junction held 7 bases outside the gene matches. CDR1 and CDR2 (germline): MGHRA, YSYEKL. This CDR3 reads CASSHRQGVGYGYTF. CDR3 sequence (DNA): TGCGCCAGCAGCCACAGACAGGGGGTCGGGTATGGCTACACCTTC.

The chain carries TRBV25-1 and TRBJ2-3, with D possibly matching TRBD2 (5 bases). Trimming took off 1 base at V and 3 bases at J, with 11 bases between the two ends. The CDR3 runs to 15 residues. Germline CDR1 reads MGHDK; CDR2 reads SYGVNS. The CDR3 region has the DNA TGTGCCAGCAGTGAATTAGAGGAGGCGACAGATACGCAGTATTTT. It translates to CASSELEEATDTQYF.

This chain joins TRBV29-1 and TRBJ2-7; 7 bases match TRBD2. The CDR3 contains 14 residues. The V gene end was trimmed by 7 bases and the J gene end by 2 bases; junction bases not matched to a gene: 11. The V gene's germline CDR1 is SQVTM and CDR2 ANQGSEA. The CDR3, as DNA: TGCAGCGCCCTTACTTTTGGGGGGGCCTACGAGCAGTACTTC. Protein sequence: CSALTFGGAYEQYF.

This clone was detected a few times. The chain uses TRBV6-6 and TRBJ2-7, with D unresolved. V shed 4 bases and J shed 6 bases, with 4 bases lying between them. The germline CDR1 and CDR2 sequences are MNHNY and SVGAGI (reference sequence). The CDR3 is 10 residues long. CDR3 DNA: TGTGCCAGCAGTTCTGGCGAGCAGTACTTC. It encodes CASSSGEQYF.

The V call is TRBV9, the J call TRBJ2-1; TRBD1 is a possible D gene (6 bases). Germline lookup yields CDR1 SGDLS and CDR2 YYNGEE. There are 15 residues in the CDR3. Trimming removed 2 bases at V and 0 bases at J, with 9 bases between. DNA of the CDR3: TGTGCCAGCAGCGTCAGGGGCAGCTCCTACAATGAGCAGTTCTTC. Translation: CASSVRGSSYNEQFF.

The chain recombines TRBV27 with TRBJ2-1; no definite D call. The CDR3 is made up of 14 amino acids. CDR1 MNHEY and CDR2 SMNVEV come from the germline V gene (reference sequence). V was trimmed by 6 bases and J by 7 bases, leaving 16 bases between them. The CDR3 coding sequence is TGTGCCAGCAGCCCCTCCGCCGTTCGGAATGAGCAGTTCTTC. Translating gives CASSPSAVRNEQFF.

V is TRBV7-7 and J is TRBJ2-1; 14 positions match TRBD2. V lost 1 base and J lost 7; bases outside the gene matches: 3. Per germline, CDR1 SSHAT and CDR2 FNYEAQ (reference sequence). The CDR3 loop spans 16 amino acids. CDR3 residues: CASSLVGLAGVNEQFF. The DNA for the CDR3 is TGTGCCAGCAGCTTAGTGGGACTAGCGGGAGTTAATGAGCAGTTCTTC. The full variable domain, rest sourced from reference TRBV7-7 and TRBJ2-1, is GAGVSQSPRYKVTKRGQDVTLRCDPISSHATLYWYQQALGQGPEFLTYFNYEAQPDKSGLPSDRFSAERPEGSISTLTIQRTEQRDSAMYRCASSLVGLAGVNEQFFGPGTRLTVL.

The chain uses TRBV28 and TRBJ2-1; TRBD2 agrees at 15 bases. Germline V CDR1 and CDR2: MDHEN, SYDVKM. The CDR3 length is 17 residues. V lost 6 bases, J lost 12 bases, and 15 bases stayed unmatched. CDR3 bases: TGTGCCAGCAGCCCAACCACGGGACTAGCGGGAGGTGGTGCGCAGTTCTTC. Translated, it gives CASSPTTGLAGGGAQFF.

This clone appeared a single time. The chain is built from TRBV6-1 and TRBJ1-5, with unresolved D. There are 18 residues in the CDR3. The germline V gene encodes CDR1 MNHNS and CDR2 SASEGT. The V end was cut by 1 base, the J end by 0 bases, with 16 bases between. Here the CDR3 reads CASSEGPTKAYSNQPQHF. CDR3 coding DNA: TGTGCCAGCAGTGAAGGACCGACTAAGGCGTATAGCAATCAGCCCCAGCATTTT.

J is TRBJ1-5 and V is TRBV6-6; D gene unclear. Trimming pared 2 bases from V and 1 base from J, leaving 6 bases between. The length of the CDR3 is 14 residues. Germline CDR1 is MNHNY and CDR2 is SVGAGI (reference sequence). This chain's CDR3 is CASSYGGSNQPQHF. The CDR3 nucleotides are TGTGCCAGCAGTTACGGAGGGAGCAATCAGCCCCAGCATTTT.

The rearrangement links TRBV4-3 to TRBJ2-5; 8 bases fit TRBD1. Germline CDR1 is LGHNA and CDR2 is YSLEER. The CDR3 spans 15 residues. V was pared by 1 base and J by 5 bases, with 6 bases of the junction left unmatched. CDR3 DNA sequence: TGCGCCAGCAGCCAAGGGACAGGGATATGGGAGACCCAGTACTTC. It is translated as CASSQGTGIWETQYF.

A single count supports this clone. The V and J genes are TRBV18 and TRBJ1-2, with D hard to call. Per germline, CDR1 KGHSH and CDR2 LQKENI. The length of the CDR3 is 16 residues. V lost 2 bases and J 0 bases, leaving 13 bases between the germline ends. The CDR3 loop is CASSPMTVGANYGYTF. The CDR3 DNA reads as TGTGCCAGCTCACCAATGACGGTTGGGGCTAACTATGGCTACACCTTC.

In regard to this clone: Relative to the germline gene, one junction end is altered; a read error may explain this. Other DNA sequences of this sample code for an identical CDR3. CDR3 region: CSVEGTSGSGTQYF. In DNA, the CDR3 is TGCAGCGTTGAAGGGACTAGCGGGAGCGGGACCCAATACTTC. The chain carries TRBV29-1 and TRBJ2-5; 13 nucleotides line up with TRBD2. In germline, CDR1 is SQVTM, CDR2 ANQGSEA. The CDR3 extends over 14 amino acids.

V is TRBV6-6 and J is TRBJ2-2; tentative D call: TRBD1 (6 bases). The CDR3 totals 15 residues. Trimming took 6 bases from V and 4 from J, leaving 15 bases between them. The germline V gene encodes CDR1 MNHNY and CDR2 SVGAGI (reference sequence). The CDR3: CASSEFTGPTGELFF. CDR3 sequence (DNA): TGTGCCAGCAGCGAGTTTACAGGGCCCACCGGGGAGCTGTTTTTT.

The chain uses TRBV4-2 and TRBJ2-7; D unclear. This CDR3 contains 15 residues. Germline V CDR1 and CDR2: LGHNA, YNFKEQ. Trimming cost V 6 bases and J 2 bases, with 17 bases left between them. CDR3 in DNA: TGTGCCAGCAGGAAAAGATCTGACCAGGCCTACGAGCAGTACTTC. As protein: CASRKRSDQAYEQYF.

The genes are TRBV6-6 and TRBJ1-1; D perhaps matches TRBD1 (6 bases). The CDR3 runs 14 residues. Germline CDR1 and CDR2: MNHNY and SVGAGI (reference sequence). V was cut by 5 bases and J by 7 bases, with 17 bases left in between. This CDR3 is CASSIEGGRGEAFF. Here the CDR3 DNA reads TGTGCCAGCAGTATCGAAGGGGGACGAGGTGAAGCTTTCTTT.

The chain employs TRBV5-1 and TRBJ2-5; 12 bases are a match to TRBD2. The CDR3 is 15 amino acids. Trimming at V came to 4 bases and at J to 7 bases, leaving 8 bases not matched to a gene. Looked up from germline, CDR1 is SGHRS and CDR2 is YFSETQ. As DNA, the CDR3 is TGCGCCAGCAGCGTCCTAGCGGGAGGGTCCGGGACCCAGTACTTC. It is translated as CASSVLAGGSGTQYF. The entire variable domain, with the rest obtained from reference TRBV5-1 and TRBJ2-5, is as follows: KAGVTQTPRYLIKTRGQQVTLSCSPISGHRSVSWYQQTPGQGLQFLFEYFSETQRNKGNFPGRFSGRQFSNSRSEMNVSTLELGDSALYLCASSVLAGGSGTQYFGPGTRLLVL.

The chain joins TRBV11-2 to TRBJ2-2; D may be TRBD2 (5 bases). Per the germline V gene, CDR1 is SGHAT and CDR2 is FQNNGV. The CDR3 consists of 16 residues. V was pared by 5 bases and J by 4 bases, with 17 bases between. The CDR3 sequence: CASSATRGVGTGELFF. The CDR3 nucleotides read TGTGCCAGCAGCGCTACCCGGGGAGTGGGCACCGGGGAGCTGTTTTTT.